These 29 T cell receptor beta chains were sequenced from one sample in a study of graft-versus-host responses after intestinal transplantation. Profiling relied on immunoSEQ multiplex PCR, and the TCRdb table lists in-frame clones only, not all of them. Here the sample spans some 80,000 clones, 75% to 95% being singletons. Antigens for these TCRs are unknown. The sequenced sample was unstimulated CD8+ T cells sorted from spleen or lymph node cells, obtained before transplant. These receptors all come from a human donor who was the organ donor for an intestinal transplant.

This rearrangement joins TRBV6-5 to TRBJ1-1, with 7 bases that match TRBD1. This CDR3 has 15 amino acids. CDR1 is MNHEY, CDR2 SVGAGI, per germline. V shed 0 bases, J shed 2 bases, and the junction held 3 bases outside the gene matches. The CDR3 protein is CASSYSAGGNTEAFF. In DNA form, the CDR3 reads TGTGCCAGCAGTTACTCGGCAGGGGGTAACACTGAAGCTTTCTTT.

The genes are TRBV7-6 and TRBJ2-2; D may be TRBD2 (6 bases). Trimming shortened V by 0 bases and J by 1 base, and 9 bases separated the two germline ends. The CDR3 spans 16 residues. From germline, CDR1 is SGHVS and CDR2 FNYEAQ. The CDR3, as DNA: TGTGCCAGCAGCTTAGCGGAGGGAGGGAACACCGGGGAGCTGTTTTTT. Translating it yields CASSLAEGGNTGELFF.

This clone has just a few counts. This sequence joins TRBV11-2 and TRBJ2-7; 12 bases are shared with TRBD2. After removal of 0 bases from V and 5 bases from J, the junction contained 2 bases not matched to a gene. The CDR3 is 15 residues long. Germline V gives CDR1 SGHAT, CDR2 FQNNGV. CDR3 region: CASSLEASGGDEQYF. The CDR3 region has the DNA TGTGCCAGCAGCTTAGAGGCTAGCGGGGGGGACGAGCAGTACTTC.

V is TRBV19 and J is TRBJ2-2; 10 bases line up with TRBD1. J was trimmed by 4 bases and V by 9 bases; bases with no gene match: 5. CDR3 length equals 14 residues. Germline V CDR1 and CDR2: LNHDA, SQIVND (reference sequence). The CDR3 reads CARRDRGPTGELFF. For the CDR3, the DNA is TGTGCCAGACGGGACAGGGGTCCCACCGGGGAGCTGTTTTTT.

V usage is TRBV19 and J usage is TRBJ2-2, with D perhaps being TRBD1 or TRBD2 (6 bases each). Germline V gene data show CDR1 as LNHDA and CDR2 as SQIVND (reference sequence). This CDR3 spans 16 amino acids. V lost 3 bases and J lost 0, with 11 bases in between. CDR3 nucleotide sequence: TGTGCCAGTAGTATTGGAGGGACACCGAACACCGGGGAGCTGTTTTTT. It specifies CASSIGGTPNTGELFF.

The table lists this clone with a count of one. The CDR3 here is CASSPANKGNTEAFF. The CDR3 DNA sequence: TGTGCCAGCAGCCCCGCGAACAAGGGAAACACTGAAGCTTTCTTT. This chain links TRBV7-9 with TRBJ1-1; the D is unclear. Deletions cut 5 bases from V and 2 bases from J, with 15 bases between. From germline, CDR1 is SEHNR and CDR2 FQNEAQ (reference sequence). The length of the CDR3 is 15 residues.

V is TRBV5-4 and J is TRBJ2-1; 8 bases align to TRBD2. This CDR3 is 16 amino acids long. CDR1 is SGHNT, CDR2 YYREEE, per germline (reference sequence). Losses at the gene ends were 4 bases for V and 8 bases for J; bases not matched to a gene: 14. CDR3 in amino acids: CASSGPGRTSFDEQFF. The CDR3 DNA reads TGTGCCAGCAGCGGACCCGGTAGGACTAGCTTCGATGAGCAGTTCTTC.

With respect to this clone: Other DNA sequences in this sample translate to the same CDR3. This chain joins TRBV5-1 and TRBJ1-1; no clear D gene. CDR1 is SGHRS and CDR2 is YFSETQ in the germline V gene. The CDR3 length is 13 residues. Trimming left V 0 bases short and J 0 bases short, with 3 bases between. The CDR3 here is CASSLAVNTEAFF. The CDR3 nucleotides read TGCGCCAGCAGCTTGGCGGTGAACACTGAAGCTTTCTTT.

The chain has TRBV30 and TRBJ2-1; TRBD2 matches 11 bases. CDR3 length equals 12 residues. J was trimmed by 15 bases and V by 0 bases; bases with no gene match: 4. CDR1 and CDR2 from the germline V gene are GTSNPN and SVGIG (reference sequence). CDR3 in DNA: TGTGCCTGGAGTGTAGTAGCGGGAGGGGGGTTCTTC. Its translation is CAWSVVAGGGFF. Combining the CDR3 with reference TRBV30 and TRBJ2-1 gives the whole variable domain SQTIHQWPATLVQPVGSPLSLECTVEGTSNPNLYWYRQAAGRGLQLLFYSVGIGQISSEVPQNLSASRPQDRQFILSSKKLLLSDSGFYLCAWSVVAGGGFFGPGTRLTVL.

The J gene is TRBJ2-5, the V gene TRBV18, with 7 bases lining up with TRBD2. CDR3 length: 13 amino acids. Looked up from germline, CDR1 is KGHSH and CDR2 is LQKENI. The V gene end was trimmed by 3 bases and the J gene end by 6 bases; junction bases not matched to a gene: 4. The CDR3 spells CASSPGGQKTQYF. CDR3 in DNA: TGTGCCAGCTCACCGGGAGGGCAAAAGACCCAGTACTTC.

The CDR3 loop reads CASSFSLQADYGYTF. The CDR3 DNA reads TGTGCCAGCAGCTTTAGCTTGCAGGCGGACTATGGCTACACCTTC. The J gene is TRBJ1-2, the V gene TRBV7-9; D gene ambiguous. Germline V gives CDR1 SEHNR, CDR2 FQNEAQ (reference sequence). The CDR3 loop spans 15 amino acids. Trimming cost V 3 bases and J 3 bases, with 14 bases left between them.

The chain has TRBV7-9 and TRBJ2-1; D gene uncertain. Per germline, CDR1 SEHNR and CDR2 FQNEAQ (reference sequence). This CDR3 is built from 15 residues. V dropped 4 bases and J dropped 1 base, with 11 bases sitting between them. This CDR3 is CASSSGSASYNEQFF. As DNA, the CDR3 is TGTGCCAGCAGCTCCGGGTCCGCTTCCTACAATGAGCAGTTCTTC.

For this clone: A read error may produce the germline difference seen at one junction end. The V gene is TRBV19, the J gene TRBJ2-1; D possibly corresponds to TRBD2 (5 bases). Germline CDR1 LNHDA, CDR2 SQIVND (reference sequence). The CDR3 has 15 amino acids. CDR3 nucleotide sequence: TGTGCCAGTAGTGTCACTAGTTACCCCTACAATGGGCAGTTCTTC. This gives the protein CASSVTSYPYNGQFF.

Regarding this clone: At one of its ends the junction is not consistent with the germline gene, which may arise from a read error. The DNA of the CDR3 is TGTGCCAGCAGTATTAACGGCTCCCCACAGGGCTACACCTTC. Encoded protein: CASSINGSPQGYTF. The V call is TRBV19, the J call TRBJ1-2; D gene ambiguous. Germline CDR1 LNHDA, CDR2 SQIVND (reference sequence). This CDR3 contains 14 residues.

The genes are TRBV4-1 and TRBJ1-2; D is ambiguous. V was shortened by 0 bases and J by 8 bases, with 10 bases between the two germline ends. CDR1 MGHRA and CDR2 YSYEKL come from the germline V gene. This CDR3 has 13 amino acids. The CDR3 DNA is TGCGCCAGCAGCCAAGAGCGCTGGGAGGGCTACACCTTC. Amino acid sequence: CASSQERWEGYTF.

This chain uses TRBV7-6 with TRBJ2-1, with 9 bases aligning to TRBD2. The CDR3 runs 15 residues. In germline, CDR1 is SGHVS, CDR2 FNYEAQ. V was clipped by 8 bases and J by 9 bases; unmatched bases: 14. DNA of the CDR3: TGTGCCAGCCGCATAGCGGGAGCTCCGTCCGGTGAGCAGTTCTTC. Translated: CASRIAGAPSGEQFF.

This rearrangement joins TRBV5-5 to TRBJ2-5; 10 bases align to TRBD2. Germline V CDR1 and CDR2: SGHKS, YYEKEE (reference sequence). CDR3 length: 18 residues. The J segment lost 1 base and the V segment lost 2 bases, leaving 11 bases of the junction unmatched. The CDR3 nucleotides read TGTGCCAGCAGCTTTTATGCCCGACTAGCGGGCCTCCAAGAGACCCAGTACTTC. Its protein product is CASSFYARLAGLQETQYF.

CDR3 residues: CASSPGLSIGELFF. The CDR3 DNA sequence: TGTGCCAGCAGCCCCGGGCTATCGATCGGGGAGCTGTTTTTT. This chain links TRBV6-5 with TRBJ2-2; D unclear. Germline CDR1 is MNHEY and CDR2 is SVGAGI. The CDR3 sequence is 14 residues long. V dropped 6 bases and J dropped 7 bases, with 15 bases sitting between them.

The rearrangement joins TRBV2 to TRBJ2-7; 9 nucleotides line up with TRBD1. Losses at the gene ends were 4 bases for V and 2 bases for J; bases not matched to a gene: 0. Germline V gives CDR1 SNHLY, CDR2 FYNNEI. The CDR3 is made up of 13 amino acids. The CDR3 region is CASSGDRAYEQYF. The CDR3 coding sequence is TGTGCCAGCAGTGGGGACAGGGCCTACGAGCAGTACTTC.

The rearrangement joins TRBV19 to TRBJ2-5; a weak D match, TRBD2 (6 bases). V lost 6 bases and J lost 3, with 11 bases in between. CDR3 length equals 13 residues. CDR1 is LNHDA and CDR2 is SQIVND in the germline V gene (reference sequence). The chain's CDR3 is CASRTGGEETQYF. In nucleotides, the CDR3 is TGTGCCAGTAGAACCGGAGGGGAAGAGACCCAGTACTTC. Combining the CDR3 with reference TRBV19 and TRBJ2-5 gives the whole variable domain DGGITQSPKYLFRKEGQNVTLSCEQNLNHDAMYWYRQDPGQGLRLIYYSQIVNDFQKGDIAEGYSVSREKKESFPLTVTSAQKNPTAFYLCASRTGGEETQYFGPGTRLLVL.

This rearrangement joins TRBV5-1 to TRBJ1-5; D is undetermined. V was clipped by 0 bases and J by 0 bases, with 7 bases between them. Per germline, CDR1 SGHRS and CDR2 YFSETQ. This CDR3 has 15 residues. CDR3 DNA sequence: TGCGCCAGCAGCTTGGAAGCAAGTAGCAATCAGCCCCAGCATTTT. Amino acids: CASSLEASSNQPQHF.

The chain uses TRBV6-5 and TRBJ2-3; 7 bases are shared with TRBD1. CDR3 length: 15 residues. Trimming removed 6 bases from V and 1 base from J; junction bases left unmatched: 7. Per the germline V gene, CDR1 is MNHEY and CDR2 is SVGAGI. CDR3 in DNA: TGTGCCAGCAGCCTCGACAGGGTTGGCACAGATACGCAGTATTTT. It is translated as CASSLDRVGTDTQYF.

V usage is TRBV6-5 and J usage is TRBJ2-7; the match to TRBD1 covers 7 bases. Germline CDR1 is MNHEY and CDR2 is SVGAGI. CDR3 size: 15 residues. V trimming: 2 bases; J trimming: 5 bases; junction bases outside the gene matches: 9. CDR3: CASSYRTGLYDEQYF. In DNA form, the CDR3 reads TGTGCCAGCAGTTACCGGACAGGCCTCTACGACGAGCAGTACTTC.

The chain uses TRBV27 and TRBJ2-7, with 11 positions matching TRBD2. The CDR3 sequence is 22 residues long. The germline gives CDR1 MNHEY, CDR2 SMNVEV (reference sequence). The J segment lost 5 bases and the V segment lost 6 bases, leaving 30 bases of the junction unmatched. CDR3 in DNA: TGTGCCAGCAGCCCCGTTGCAGGGTCGATCGGGGTAGCGGGAGGGCCAAGGCACGAGCAGTACTTC. It encodes CASSPVAGSIGVAGGPRHEQYF.

The rearrangement links TRBV23-1 to TRBJ1-2; D perhaps matches TRBD1 (6 bases). TRBV23-1 counts as an open reading frame of uncertain function. V dropped 11 bases and J dropped 4 bases, with 17 bases sitting between them. The CDR3 sequence is 13 residues long. The CDR3 is CAGAQGAIYGYTF. Here the CDR3 DNA reads TGCGCCGGGGCACAGGGTGCCATCTATGGCTACACCTTC.

About this clone itself: The sample contains more than one DNA sequence encoding this CDR3. The CDR3 DNA is TGTGCCAGCAGTCTCTTAACATACAATGAGCAGTTCTTC. Protein product: CASSLLTYNEQFF. The rearrangement links TRBV4-2 to TRBJ2-1, with D hard to call. The CDR3 sequence is 13 residues long. Germline-derived CDR1 and CDR2 are LGHNA and YNFKEQ. V was trimmed by 6 bases and J by 4 bases, leaving 10 bases between them.

The chain links TRBV6-5 to TRBJ1-2, with TRBD1 identical over 7 bases. V shed 6 bases, J shed 3 bases, and the junction held 10 bases outside the gene matches. Germline assignment: CDR1 MNHEY and CDR2 SVGAGI. The CDR3 runs to 15 residues. The CDR3 nucleotides are TGTGCCAGCAGCCCCTGGGAAGGGGGCCACTATGGCTACACCTTC. Translating it yields CASSPWEGGHYGYTF.

This chain joins TRBV27 and TRBJ1-2; D perhaps matches TRBD1 (5 bases). The CDR3 is 13 residues long. V gave up 6 bases and J gave up 4 bases, with 12 bases separating them. Germline loops: CDR1 MNHEY, CDR2 SMNVEV (reference sequence). The chain's CDR3 is CASRRDGSYGYTF. The CDR3 region has the DNA TGTGCCAGCAGACGGGACGGATCCTATGGCTACACCTTC.

The genes are TRBV27 and TRBJ2-7; D is unresolved. The CDR3 consists of 14 residues. The germline V gene has CDR1 MNHEY and CDR2 SMNVEV (reference sequence). Deletions cut 0 bases from V and 5 bases from J, with 11 bases between. In DNA form, the CDR3 reads TGTGCCAGCAGTTTATCGCCGAGTAGCAACGAGCAGTACTTC. It encodes CASSLSPSSNEQYF.